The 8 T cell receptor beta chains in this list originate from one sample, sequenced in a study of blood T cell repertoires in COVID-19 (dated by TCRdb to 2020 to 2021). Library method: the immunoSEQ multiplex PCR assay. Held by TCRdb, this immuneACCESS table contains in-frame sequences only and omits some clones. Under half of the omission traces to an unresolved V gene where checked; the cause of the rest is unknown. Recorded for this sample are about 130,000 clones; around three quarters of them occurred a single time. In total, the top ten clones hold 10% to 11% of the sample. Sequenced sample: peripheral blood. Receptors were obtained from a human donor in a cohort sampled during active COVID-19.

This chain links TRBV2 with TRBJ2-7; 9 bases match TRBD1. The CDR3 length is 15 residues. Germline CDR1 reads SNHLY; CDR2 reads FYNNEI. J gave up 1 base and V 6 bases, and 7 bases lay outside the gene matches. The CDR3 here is CASRGDRELSYEQYF. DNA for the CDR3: TGTGCCAGCAGAGGGGACAGGGAACTATCCTACGAGCAGTACTTC.

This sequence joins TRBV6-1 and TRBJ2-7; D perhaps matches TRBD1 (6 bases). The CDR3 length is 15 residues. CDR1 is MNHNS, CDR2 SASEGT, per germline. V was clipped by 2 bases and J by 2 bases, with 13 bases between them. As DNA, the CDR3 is TGTGCCAGCAGTGAAAACCACAACAGGGCCTACGAGCAGTACTTC. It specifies CASSENHNRAYEQYF.

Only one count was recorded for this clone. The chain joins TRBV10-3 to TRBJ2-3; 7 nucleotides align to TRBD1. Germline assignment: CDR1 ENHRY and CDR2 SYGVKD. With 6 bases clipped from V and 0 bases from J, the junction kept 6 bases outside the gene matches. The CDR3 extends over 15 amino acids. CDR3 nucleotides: TGTGCCATCAGGGATCCGGGACAGAGCACAGATACGCAGTATTTT. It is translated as CAIRDPGQSTDTQYF.

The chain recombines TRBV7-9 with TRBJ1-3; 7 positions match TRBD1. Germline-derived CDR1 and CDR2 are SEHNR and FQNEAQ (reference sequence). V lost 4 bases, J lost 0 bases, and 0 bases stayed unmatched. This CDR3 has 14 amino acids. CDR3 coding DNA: TGTGCCAGCAGCTCAGGGGGCTCTGGAAACACCATATATTTT. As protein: CASSSGGSGNTIYF. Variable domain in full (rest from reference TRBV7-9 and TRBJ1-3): DTGVSQNPRHKITKRGQNVTFRCDPISEHNRLYWYRQTLGQGPEFLTYFQNEAQLEKSRLLSDRFSAERPKGSFSTLEIQRTEQGDSAMYLCASSSGGSGNTIYFGEGSWLTVV.

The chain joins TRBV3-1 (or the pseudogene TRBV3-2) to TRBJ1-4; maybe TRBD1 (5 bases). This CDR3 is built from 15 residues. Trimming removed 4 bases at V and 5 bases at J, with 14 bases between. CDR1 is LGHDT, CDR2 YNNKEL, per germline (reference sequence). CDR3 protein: CASSPPGGFNEKLFF. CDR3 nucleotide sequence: TGTGCCAGCAGCCCCCCGGGGGGGTTCAATGAAAAACTGTTTTTT.

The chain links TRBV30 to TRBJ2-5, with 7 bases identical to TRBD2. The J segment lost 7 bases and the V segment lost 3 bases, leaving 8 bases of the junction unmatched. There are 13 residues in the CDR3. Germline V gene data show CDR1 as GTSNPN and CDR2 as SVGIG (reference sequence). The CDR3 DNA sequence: TGTGCCTGGAGAGGGACTACTGTTGGGACCCAGTACTTC. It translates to CAWRGTTVGTQYF.

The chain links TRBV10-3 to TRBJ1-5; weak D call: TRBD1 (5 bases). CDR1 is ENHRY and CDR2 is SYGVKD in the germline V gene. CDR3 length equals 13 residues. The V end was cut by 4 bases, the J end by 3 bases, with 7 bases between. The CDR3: CAISGQNNQPQHF. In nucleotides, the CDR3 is TGTGCCATCAGTGGACAGAACAATCAGCCCCAGCATTTT.

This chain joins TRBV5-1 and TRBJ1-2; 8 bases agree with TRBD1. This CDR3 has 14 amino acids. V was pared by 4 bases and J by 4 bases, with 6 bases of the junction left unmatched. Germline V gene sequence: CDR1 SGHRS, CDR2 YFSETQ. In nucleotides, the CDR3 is TGCGCCAGCAGCCCCGGACAGGGAGGCTATGGCTACACCTTC. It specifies CASSPGQGGYGYTF.